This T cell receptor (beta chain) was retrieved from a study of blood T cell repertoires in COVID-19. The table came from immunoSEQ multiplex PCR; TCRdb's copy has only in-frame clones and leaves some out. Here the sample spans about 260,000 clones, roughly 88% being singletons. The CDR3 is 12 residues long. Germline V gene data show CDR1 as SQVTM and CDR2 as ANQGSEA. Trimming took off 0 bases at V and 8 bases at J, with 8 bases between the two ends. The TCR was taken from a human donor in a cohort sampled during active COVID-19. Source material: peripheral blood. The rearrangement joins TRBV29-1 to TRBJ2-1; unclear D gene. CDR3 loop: CSVEEVSYEQFF. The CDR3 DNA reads TGCAGCGTTGAAGAGGTGAGCTATGAGCAGTTCTTC.